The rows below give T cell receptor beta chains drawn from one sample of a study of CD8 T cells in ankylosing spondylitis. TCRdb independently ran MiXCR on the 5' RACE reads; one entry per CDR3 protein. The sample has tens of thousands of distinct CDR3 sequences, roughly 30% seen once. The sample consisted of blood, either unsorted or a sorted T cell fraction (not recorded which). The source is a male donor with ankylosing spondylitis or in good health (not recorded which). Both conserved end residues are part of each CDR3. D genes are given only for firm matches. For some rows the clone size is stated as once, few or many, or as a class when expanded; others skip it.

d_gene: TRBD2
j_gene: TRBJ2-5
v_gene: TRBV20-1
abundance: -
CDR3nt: TGCAGTGCTAGAGAGTCTAGCGGGAGCAGTCACCAAGAGACCCAGTACTTC
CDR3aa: CSARESSGSSHQETQYF

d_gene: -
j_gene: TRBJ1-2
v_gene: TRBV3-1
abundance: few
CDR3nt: TGTGCCAGCAGCCAAGTTAACCGGGGCTACACCTTC
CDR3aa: CASSQVNRGYTF

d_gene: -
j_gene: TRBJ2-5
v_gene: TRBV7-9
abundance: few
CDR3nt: TGTGCCAGCAGCTTGAGCCAGAAAGAGACCCAGTACTTC
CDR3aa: CASSLSQKETQYF

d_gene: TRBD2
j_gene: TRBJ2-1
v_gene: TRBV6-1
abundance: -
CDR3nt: TGTGCCAGCAGGCTAGCGGGAGCTGCCAATGAGCAGTTCTTC
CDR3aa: CASRLAGAANEQFF

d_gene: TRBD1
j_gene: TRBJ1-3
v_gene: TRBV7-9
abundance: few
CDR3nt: TGTGCCAGCAGCCCGCAGGGGGCTAGTGGAAACACCATATATTTT
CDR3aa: CASSPQGASGNTIYF

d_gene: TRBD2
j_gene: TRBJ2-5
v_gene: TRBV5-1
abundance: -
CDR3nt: TGCGCCAGCAGTCCAGTTTTTGCGGGAGAGGGGGAGACCCAGTACTTC
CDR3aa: CASSPVFAGEGETQYF

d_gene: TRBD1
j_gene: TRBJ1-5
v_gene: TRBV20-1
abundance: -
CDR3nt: TGCAGTGCTAGCCGGGACAGGGAACAGCCCCAGCATTTT
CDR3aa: CSASRDREQPQHF

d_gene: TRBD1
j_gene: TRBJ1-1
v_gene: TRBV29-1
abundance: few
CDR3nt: TGCAGCGCCGACAGGGCGAACACTGAAGCTTTCTTT
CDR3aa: CSADRANTEAFF

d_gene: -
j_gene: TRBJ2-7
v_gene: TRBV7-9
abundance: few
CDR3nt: TGTGCCAGCAGCTTAGAGGTCCGCTACGAGCAGTACTTC
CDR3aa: CASSLEVRYEQYF

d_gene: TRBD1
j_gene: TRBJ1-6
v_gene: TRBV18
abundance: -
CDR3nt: TGTGCCAGCTCACCATTCAGGGGGCTTAATTCACCCCTCCACTTT
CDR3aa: CASSPFRGLNSPLHF

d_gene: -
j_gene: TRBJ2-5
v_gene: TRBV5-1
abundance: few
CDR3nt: TGCGCCAGCAGCCGCTACCAGCAAGAGACCCAGTACTTC
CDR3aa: CASSRYQQETQYF

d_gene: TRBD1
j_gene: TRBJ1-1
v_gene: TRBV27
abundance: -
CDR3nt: TGTGCCAGCAGAAGGACAGGGGGCATGAACACTGAAGCTTTCTTT
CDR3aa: CASRRTGGMNTEAFF

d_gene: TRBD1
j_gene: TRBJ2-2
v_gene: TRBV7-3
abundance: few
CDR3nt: TGTGCCAGCAGCCCTCCTGGTAGAGCAGGGGGAACCGGGGAGCTGTTTTTT
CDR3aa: CASSPPGRAGGTGELFF

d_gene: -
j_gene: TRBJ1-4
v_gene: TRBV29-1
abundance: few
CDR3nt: TGCAGCGTTGAAGAAGGCAGATCTGAAAAACTGTTTTTT
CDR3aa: CSVEEGRSEKLFF

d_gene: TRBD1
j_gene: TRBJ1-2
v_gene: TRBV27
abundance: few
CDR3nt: TGTGCCAGCGGTCAAAACCCGAGACAGGGAATCGCGGACGGCTACACCTTC
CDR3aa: CASGQNPRQGIADGYTF